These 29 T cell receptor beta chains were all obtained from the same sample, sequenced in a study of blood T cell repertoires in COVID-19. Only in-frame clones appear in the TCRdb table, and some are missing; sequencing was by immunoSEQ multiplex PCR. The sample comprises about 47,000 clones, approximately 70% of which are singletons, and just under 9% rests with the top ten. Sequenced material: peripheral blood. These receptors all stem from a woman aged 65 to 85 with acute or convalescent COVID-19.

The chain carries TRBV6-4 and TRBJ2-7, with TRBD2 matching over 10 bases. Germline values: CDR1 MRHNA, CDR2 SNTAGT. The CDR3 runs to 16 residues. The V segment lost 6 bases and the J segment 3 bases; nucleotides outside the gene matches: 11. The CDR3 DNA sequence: TGTGCCAGCAGAGGGGCTAGCGGGAGAGTCGACTACGAGCAGTACTTC. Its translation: CASRGASGRVDYEQYF.

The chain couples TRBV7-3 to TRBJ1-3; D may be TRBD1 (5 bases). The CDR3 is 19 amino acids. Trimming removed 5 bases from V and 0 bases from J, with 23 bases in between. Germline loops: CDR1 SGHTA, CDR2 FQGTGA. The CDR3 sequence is CASSRRKDRKLGSGNTIYF. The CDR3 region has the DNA TGTGCCAGCAGCCGCAGAAAAGACAGAAAACTTGGCTCTGGAAACACCATATATTTT.

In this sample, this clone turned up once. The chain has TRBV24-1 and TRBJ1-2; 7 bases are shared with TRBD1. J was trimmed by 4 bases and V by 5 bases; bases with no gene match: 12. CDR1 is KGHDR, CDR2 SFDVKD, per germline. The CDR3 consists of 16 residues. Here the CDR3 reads CATSGGSGTASYGYTF. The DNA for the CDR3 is TGTGCCACCAGTGGGGGATCTGGGACAGCTTCCTATGGCTACACCTTC.

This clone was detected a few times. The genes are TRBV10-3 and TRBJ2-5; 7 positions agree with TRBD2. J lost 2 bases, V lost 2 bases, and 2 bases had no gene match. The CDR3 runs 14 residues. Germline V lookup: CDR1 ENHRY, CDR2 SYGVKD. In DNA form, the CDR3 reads TGTGCCATCAGTGAGGGGGAGGGACAAGAGACCCAGTACTTC. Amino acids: CAISEGEGQETQYF.

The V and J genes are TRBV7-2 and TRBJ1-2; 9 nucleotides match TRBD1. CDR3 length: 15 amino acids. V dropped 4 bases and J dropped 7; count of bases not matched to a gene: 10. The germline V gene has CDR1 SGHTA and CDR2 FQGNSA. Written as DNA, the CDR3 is TGTGCCAGCAGCTCATTTACCGGGACAGGGCTTGGCTACACCTTC. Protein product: CASSSFTGTGLGYTF.

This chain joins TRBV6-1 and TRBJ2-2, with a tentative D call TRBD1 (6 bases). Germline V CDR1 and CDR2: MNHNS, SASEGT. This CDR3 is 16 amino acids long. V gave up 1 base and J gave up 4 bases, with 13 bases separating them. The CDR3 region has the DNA TGTGCCAGCAGTGAAGGGTCGTGGACAGCCACCGGGGAGCTGTTTTTT. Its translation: CASSEGSWTATGELFF.

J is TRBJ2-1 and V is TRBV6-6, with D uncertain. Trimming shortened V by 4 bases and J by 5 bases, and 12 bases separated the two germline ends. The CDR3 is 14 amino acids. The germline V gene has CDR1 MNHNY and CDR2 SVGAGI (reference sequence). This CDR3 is CASSFHVGHNEQFF. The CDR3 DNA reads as TGTGCCAGCAGTTTCCACGTGGGCCACAATGAGCAGTTCTTC.

CDR3 residues: CASSDSPSGVDTQYF. The CDR3 DNA reads TGTGCCAGCAGTGACTCCCCTAGCGGGGTTGATACGCAGTATTTT. The genes are TRBV6-4 and TRBJ2-3, with 9 positions matching TRBD2. Unmatched junction bases numbered 4, after V lost 0 bases and J lost 6 bases. The germline CDR1 and CDR2 sequences are MRHNA and SNTAGT. CDR3 length: 15 amino acids.

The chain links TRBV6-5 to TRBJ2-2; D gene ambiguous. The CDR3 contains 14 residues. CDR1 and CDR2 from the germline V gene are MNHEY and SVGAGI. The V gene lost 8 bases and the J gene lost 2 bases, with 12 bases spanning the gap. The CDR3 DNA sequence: TGTGCCAGCGGGCCCAGAGATAACACCGGGGAGCTGTTTTTT. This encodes CASGPRDNTGELFF.

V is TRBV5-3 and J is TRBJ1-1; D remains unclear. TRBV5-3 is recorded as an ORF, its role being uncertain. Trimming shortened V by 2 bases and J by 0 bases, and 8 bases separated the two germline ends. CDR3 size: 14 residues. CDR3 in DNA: TGTGCCAGAAGCTTCGAAACGGTGAACACTGAAGCTTTCTTT. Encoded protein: CARSFETVNTEAFF.

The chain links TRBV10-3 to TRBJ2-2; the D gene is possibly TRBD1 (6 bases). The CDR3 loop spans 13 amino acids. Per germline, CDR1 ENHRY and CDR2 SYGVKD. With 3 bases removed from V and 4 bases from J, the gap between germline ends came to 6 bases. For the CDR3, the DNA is TGTGCCATCAGTGACAGGGGCACCGGGGAGCTGTTTTTT. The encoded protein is CAISDRGTGELFF.

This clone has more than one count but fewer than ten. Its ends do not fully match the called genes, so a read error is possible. CDR3 DNA: TGCAGCCGGGACTCCCACAATGAGCAGTTCTTC. Amino acid sequence: CSRDSHNEQFF. This chain links TRBV20-1 with TRBJ2-1; weak D call: TRBD2 (6 bases). The CDR3 runs to 11 residues. Germline CDR1 reads DFQATT; CDR2 reads SNEGSKA (reference sequence).

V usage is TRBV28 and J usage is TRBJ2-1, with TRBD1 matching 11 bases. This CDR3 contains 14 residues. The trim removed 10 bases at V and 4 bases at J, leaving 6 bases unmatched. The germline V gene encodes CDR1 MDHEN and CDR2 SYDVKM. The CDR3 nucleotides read TGTGCCATCATGGGGACAGGGGGTTACAATGAGCAGTTCTTC. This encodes CAIMGTGGYNEQFF.

DNA of the CDR3: TGCGCCAGCAGCCAAGGGGACAGGTGGAACACTGAAGCTTTCTTT. Translated, it gives CASSQGDRWNTEAFF. This chain links TRBV4-1 with TRBJ1-1; 8 bases are shared with TRBD1. This CDR3 region has 15 residues. The germline CDR1 and CDR2 sequences are MGHRA and YSYEKL. J was trimmed by 1 base and V by 1 base; bases with no gene match: 2.

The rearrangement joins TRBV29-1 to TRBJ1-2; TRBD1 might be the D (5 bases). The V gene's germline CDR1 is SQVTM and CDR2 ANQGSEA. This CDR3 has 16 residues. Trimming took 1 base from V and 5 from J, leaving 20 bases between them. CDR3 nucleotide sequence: TGCAGCGTTGAAGCTTCTCATCGTGCAGGGAGGTATGGCTACACCTTC. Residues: CSVEASHRAGRYGYTF.

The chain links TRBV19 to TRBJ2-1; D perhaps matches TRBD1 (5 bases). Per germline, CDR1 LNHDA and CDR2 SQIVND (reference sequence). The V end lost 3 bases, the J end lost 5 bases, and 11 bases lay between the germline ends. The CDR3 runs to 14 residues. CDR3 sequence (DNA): TGTGCCAGTAGTATGTTGGGGCGGAACAATGAGCAGTTCTTC. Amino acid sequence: CASSMLGRNNEQFF.

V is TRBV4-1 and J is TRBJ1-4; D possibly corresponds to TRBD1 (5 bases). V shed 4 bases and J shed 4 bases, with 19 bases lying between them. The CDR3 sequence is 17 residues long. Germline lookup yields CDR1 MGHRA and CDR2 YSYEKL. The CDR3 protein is CASSLVLRGTGNEKLFF. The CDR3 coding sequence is TGCGCCAGCAGCCTCGTCCTACGCGGGACGGGTAATGAAAAACTGTTTTTT.

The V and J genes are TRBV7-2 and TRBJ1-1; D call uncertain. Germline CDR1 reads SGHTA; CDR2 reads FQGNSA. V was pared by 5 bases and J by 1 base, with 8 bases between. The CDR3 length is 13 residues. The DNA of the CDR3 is TGTGCCAGCAGCAAGACGGGGAACACTGAAGCTTTCTTT. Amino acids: CASSKTGNTEAFF. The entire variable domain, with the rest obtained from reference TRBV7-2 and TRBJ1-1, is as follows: GAGVSQSPSNKVTEKGKDVELRCDPISGHTALYWYRQSLGQGLEFLIYFQGNSAPDKSGLPSDRFSAERTGGSVSTLTIQRTQQEDSAVYLCASSKTGNTEAFFGQGTRLTVV.

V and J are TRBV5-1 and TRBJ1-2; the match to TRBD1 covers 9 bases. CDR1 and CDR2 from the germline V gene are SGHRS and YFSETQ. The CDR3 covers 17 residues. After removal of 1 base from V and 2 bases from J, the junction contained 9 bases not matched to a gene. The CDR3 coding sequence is TGCGCCAGCAGCTTGACAGGGGGCGGACCCACAAACTATGGCTACACCTTC. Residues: CASSLTGGGPTNYGYTF.

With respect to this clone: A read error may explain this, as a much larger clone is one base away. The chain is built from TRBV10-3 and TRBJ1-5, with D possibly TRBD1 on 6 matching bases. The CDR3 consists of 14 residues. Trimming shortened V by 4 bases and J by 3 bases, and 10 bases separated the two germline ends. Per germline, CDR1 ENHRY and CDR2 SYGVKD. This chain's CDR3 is CAISVDSSNQPQHF. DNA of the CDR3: TGTGCCATCAGTGTGGACAGTTCCAATCAGCCCCAGCATTTT.

DNA of the CDR3: TGCGCCAGCAGCTTGGAACTAGCGGAGAGCTCCTACAATGAGCAGTTCTTC. It yields the protein CASSLELAESSYNEQFF. This chain joins TRBV5-1 and TRBJ2-1; 8 nucleotides align to TRBD2. V lost 0 bases to trimming and J lost 0 bases; unmatched junction nucleotides: 5. Germline V gene sequence: CDR1 SGHRS, CDR2 YFSETQ. The CDR3 length is 17 residues.

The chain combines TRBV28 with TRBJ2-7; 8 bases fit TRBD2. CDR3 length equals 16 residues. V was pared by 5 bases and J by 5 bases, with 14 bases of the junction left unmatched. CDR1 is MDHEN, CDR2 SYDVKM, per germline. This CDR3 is CASSPPRGGAHDEQYF. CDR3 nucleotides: TGTGCCAGCAGTCCCCCTCGGGGGGGCGCCCACGACGAGCAGTACTTC.

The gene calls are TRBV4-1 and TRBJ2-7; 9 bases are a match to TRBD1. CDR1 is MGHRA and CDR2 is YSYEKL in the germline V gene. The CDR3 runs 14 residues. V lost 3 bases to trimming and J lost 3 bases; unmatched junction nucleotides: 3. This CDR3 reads CASSQNRGHYEQYF. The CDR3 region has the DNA TGCGCCAGCAGCCAGAACAGGGGGCACTACGAGCAGTACTTC.

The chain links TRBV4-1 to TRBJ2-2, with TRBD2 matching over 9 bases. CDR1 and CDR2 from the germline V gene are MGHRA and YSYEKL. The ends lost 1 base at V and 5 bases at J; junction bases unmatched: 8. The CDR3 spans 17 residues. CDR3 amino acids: CASSQGSAGGQTGELFF. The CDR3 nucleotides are TGCGCCAGCAGCCAAGGGTCGGCGGGAGGGCAAACCGGGGAGCTGTTTTTT.

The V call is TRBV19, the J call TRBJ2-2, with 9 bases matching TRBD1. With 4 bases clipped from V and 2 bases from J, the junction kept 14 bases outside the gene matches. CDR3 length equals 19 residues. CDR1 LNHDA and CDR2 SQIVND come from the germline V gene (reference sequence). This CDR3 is CASSTRQGGGRRNTGELFF. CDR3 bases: TGTGCCAGTAGTACCCGACAGGGGGGGGGCCGGAGAAACACCGGGGAGCTGTTTTTT.

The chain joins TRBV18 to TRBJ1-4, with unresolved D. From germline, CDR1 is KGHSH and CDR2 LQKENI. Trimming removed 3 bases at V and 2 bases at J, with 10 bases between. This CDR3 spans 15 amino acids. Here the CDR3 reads CASSPLGRTNEKLFF. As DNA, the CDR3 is TGTGCCAGCTCACCGTTGGGGAGGACTAATGAAAAACTGTTTTTT.

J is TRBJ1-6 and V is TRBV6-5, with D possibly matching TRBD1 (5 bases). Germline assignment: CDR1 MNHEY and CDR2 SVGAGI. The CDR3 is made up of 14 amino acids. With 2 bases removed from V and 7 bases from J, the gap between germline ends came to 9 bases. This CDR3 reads CASSYGGTNSPLHF. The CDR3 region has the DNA TGTGCCAGCAGTTACGGAGGGACGAATTCACCCCTCCACTTT.

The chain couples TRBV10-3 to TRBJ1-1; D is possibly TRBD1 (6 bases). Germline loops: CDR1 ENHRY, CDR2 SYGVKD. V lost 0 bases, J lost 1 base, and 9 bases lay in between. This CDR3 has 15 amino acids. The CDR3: CAISESQGSNTEAFF. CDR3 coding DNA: TGTGCCATCAGTGAGTCCCAGGGGTCGAACACTGAAGCTTTCTTT.

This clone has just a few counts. CDR3 nucleotide sequence: TGTGCCAGTAGTTCGGGGACAGGGGGCGAGGGGCGTACGCAGTATTTT. Protein sequence: CASSSGTGGEGRTQYF. The chain is built from TRBV19 and TRBJ2-3, with TRBD1 matching over 12 bases. Germline values: CDR1 LNHDA, CDR2 SQIVND (reference sequence). V shed 5 bases and J 8 bases; nucleotides not matched to a gene: 11. This CDR3 region has 16 residues.